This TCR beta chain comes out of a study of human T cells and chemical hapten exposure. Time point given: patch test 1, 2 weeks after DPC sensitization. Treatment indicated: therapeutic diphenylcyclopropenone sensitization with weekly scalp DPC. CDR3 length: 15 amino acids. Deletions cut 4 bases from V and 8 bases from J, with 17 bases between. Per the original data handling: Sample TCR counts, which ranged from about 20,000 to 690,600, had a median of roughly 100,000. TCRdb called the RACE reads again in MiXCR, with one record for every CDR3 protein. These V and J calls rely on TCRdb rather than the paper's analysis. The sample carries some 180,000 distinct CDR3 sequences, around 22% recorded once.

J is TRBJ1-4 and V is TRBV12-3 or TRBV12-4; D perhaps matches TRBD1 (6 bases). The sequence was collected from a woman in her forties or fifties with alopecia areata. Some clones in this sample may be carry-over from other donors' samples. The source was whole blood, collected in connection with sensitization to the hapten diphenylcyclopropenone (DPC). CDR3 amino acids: CASSSLRGVGEKLFF. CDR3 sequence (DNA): TGTGCCAGCAGTTCCCTTAGGGGGGTTGGGGAAAAACTGTTTTTT.